Listed below are T cell receptor beta chains from one sample, sequenced in a study of siplizumab effects on memory and regulatory T cells. TCRdb keeps only in-frame clones here, not all; method: immunoSEQ multiplex PCR. This sample has tens of thousands of clones; around 97% occur once, and the top ten carry roughly 0.99%. Input material: naive CD8+ T cells sorted from blood. The receptors originated from a human donor in good health. Each CDR3 is given with its conserved first and last residue. Clone size is shown for a subset of rows, as once, few, many or a class of expanded clone.

TRBV6-5,NA,TRBJ1-2,CASSYGRANYGYTF
TRBV28,NA,TRBJ2-1,CASSRSERDPYVDEQFF
TRBV5-6,NA,TRBJ2-7,CASSSAPGQSYEQYF
TRBV25-1,NA,TRBJ1-2,CASSATNRGYGYTF
TRBV27,NA,TRBJ1-1,CASSLNAGMNTEAFF
TRBV7-8,NA,TRBJ2-1,CASSLLEAGSYNEQFF
TRBV5-6,NA,TRBJ2-5,CASSPRLAGAPETQYF
TRBV4-1,few,TRBJ2-1,CASSQAGLDFF
TRBV14,NA,TRBJ2-5,CASSQSYGTSGSSETQYF
TRBV27,NA,TRBJ1-4,CASSLLGQGATNEKLFF
TRBV15,NA,TRBJ2-3,CATSGTVGPTAHTQYF
TRBV4-1,NA,TRBJ2-7,CASSQGGGPSGYEQYF
TRBV2,NA,TRBJ1-1,CASTTEYLTEAFF
TRBV1,NA,TRBJ2-7,CTSSQDPATDRGEQYF
TRBV4-3,NA,TRBJ2-7,CASSPGRGGSYEQYF
TRBV28,NA,TRBJ2-3,CASSQPGDTQYF
TRBV10-3,once,TRBJ2-7,CAISDWDSSYEQYF
TRBV5-6,NA,TRBJ2-7,CASSRGLVEQYF
TRBV4-2,NA,TRBJ2-5,CASSQGETSGIVRKETQYF
TRBV7-6,NA,TRBJ2-3,CASSTRLVRADTQYF
TRBV27,once,TRBJ2-7,CASSFKGAHEQYF